This TCR beta chain appears in the sequencing data of a study of blood T cell repertoires in COVID-19. Participants were aged about 18 to 100 years from roughly 25 US areas. Repertoires were generated with immunoSEQ multiplex PCR, while TCRdb's copy carries only in-frame clones and drops some. The sample contains under 450,000 clones, around 87% of which appear only once. J lost 9 bases, V lost 3 bases, and 7 bases had no gene match. The CDR3 covers 14 residues. Germline V CDR1 and CDR2: KGHSH, LQKENI. The chain uses TRBV18 and TRBJ2-1, with 8 bases identical to TRBD1. The TCR comes from a man aged 25 to 45 who had recovered from COVID-19. The sequenced sample was PBMCs or T cells enriched from blood (not recorded which). Here the CDR3 DNA reads TGTGCCAGCTCACCCCGGGACAGGAGCCGTGAGCAGTTCTTC. Amino acid sequence: CASSPRDRSREQFF.